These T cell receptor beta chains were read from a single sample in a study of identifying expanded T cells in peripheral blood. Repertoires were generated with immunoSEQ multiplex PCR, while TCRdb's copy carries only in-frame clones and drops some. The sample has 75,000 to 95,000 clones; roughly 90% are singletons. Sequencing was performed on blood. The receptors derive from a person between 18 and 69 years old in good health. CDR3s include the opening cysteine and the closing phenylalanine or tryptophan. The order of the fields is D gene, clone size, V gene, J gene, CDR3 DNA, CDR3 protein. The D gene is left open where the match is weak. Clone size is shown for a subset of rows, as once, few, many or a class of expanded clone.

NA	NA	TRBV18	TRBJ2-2	TGTGCCAGCTCACCAACCACGAACACCGGGGAGCTGTTTTTT	CASSPTTNTGELFF
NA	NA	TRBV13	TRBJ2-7	TGTGCCAGCAGCTTAGAAGGAACCTACGAGCAGTACTTC	CASSLEGTYEQYF
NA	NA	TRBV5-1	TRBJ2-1	TGCGCTGTTATAGGGGTATCTTACAATGAGCAGTTCTTC	CAVIGVSYNEQFF
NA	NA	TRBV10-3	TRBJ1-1	TGTGCCATCAGTGAGTCCCCCCGGAAGAACACTGAAGCTTTCTTT	CAISESPRKNTEAFF
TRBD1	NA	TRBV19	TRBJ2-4	TGTGCCACTTGTTCACAGGGGATGGGAAACATTCAGTACTTC	CATCSQGMGNIQYF
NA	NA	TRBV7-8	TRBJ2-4	TGTGCCAGCTCCCCCCGGGCGACCAAAAACATTCAGTACTTC	CASSPRATKNIQYF
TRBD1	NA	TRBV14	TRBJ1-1	TGTGCCAGCAGCGGACGGACAGGGGTCGGGTACACTGAAGCTTTCTTT	CASSGRTGVGYTEAFF
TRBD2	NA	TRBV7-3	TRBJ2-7	TGTGCCAGCAGCTTAACTTACGGACTAGCGGGAGGAGAGCAGTACTTC	CASSLTYGLAGGEQYF
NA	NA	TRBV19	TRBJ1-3	TGTGCCAGTAGTAGGAGAAGCCTGGCCGACCCCCCCTCTGGAAACACCATATATTTT	CASSRRSLADPPSGNTIYF
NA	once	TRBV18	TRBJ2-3	TGTGCCAGCTCACCAAAGGGGACAGATACGCAGTATTTT	CASSPKGTDTQYF
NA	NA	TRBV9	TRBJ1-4	TGTGCCAGCAGCGTAGGAGGGTCACTGGGTGAAAAACTGTTTTTT	CASSVGGSLGEKLFF
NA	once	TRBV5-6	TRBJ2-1	TGTGCCAGCAGCTTGGTGGTTCGGCGGAGCTCCTACAATGAGCAGTTCTTC	CASSLVVRRSSYNEQFF
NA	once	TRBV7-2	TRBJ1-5	TGTGCCAGCAGGGACTACACAGGTAGCAATCAGCCCCAGCATTTT	CASRDYTGSNQPQHF
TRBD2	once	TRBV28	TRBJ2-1	TGTGCCAGCGGGACTAGTTCTATCGATGAGCAGTTCTTC	CASGTSSIDEQFF
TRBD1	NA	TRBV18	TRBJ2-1	TGTGCCAGCTCACCGGGCGACAGGGGGTCCTACAATGAGCAGTTCTTC	CASSPGDRGSYNEQFF
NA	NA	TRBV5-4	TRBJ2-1	TGTGCCAGCAGCTTGGTCGGGAGCTCCTACAATGAGCAGTTCTTC	CASSLVGSSYNEQFF
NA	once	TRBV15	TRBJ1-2	TGTGCCACCAGCAAGGCCCGGGAGGTTACTAACTATGGCTACACCTTC	CATSKAREVTNYGYTF
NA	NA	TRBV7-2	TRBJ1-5	TGTGCCAGCAGCTTGGATAGGACGGGTCAGCCCCAGCATTTT	CASSLDRTGQPQHF